The 23 T cell receptor beta chains below come from one sample, sequenced in a study of low-dose radiotherapy and immunotherapy resistance in tumors. TRAV- and TRBV-specific primers were used for first-strand cDNA, which covered alpha and beta chains. The authors ran 15 to 25 PCR cycles to amplify TCRs with a constant-region primer and V-primer adapter. MiXCR was run by TCRdb on the reads, yielding one entry per CDR3 protein. The sample lists 60,000 or so distinct CDR3 sequences, roughly 29% occurring once. Time point in this sample: before trial treatment. Material: PBMCs, obtained before treatment. The source of these receptors is a male donor with rectosigmoid adenocarcinoma.

In DNA, the CDR3 is TGTGCCAGCAGTGGTCCGCTTAGCTCCTACGAGCAGTACTTC. Its protein product is CASSGPLSSYEQYF. The chain uses TRBV25-1 and TRBJ2-7; D uncertain. Germline loops: CDR1 MGHDK, CDR2 SYGVNS. V was cut by 4 bases and J by 0 bases, with 10 bases left in between. The CDR3 runs to 14 residues.

This clonotype was seen repeatedly, ten times or more. The V gene is TRBV29-1, the J gene TRBJ2-7; weak D call: TRBD1 (5 bases). Trimming shortened V by 4 bases and J by 3 bases, and 13 bases separated the two germline ends. This CDR3 has 13 residues. Germline values: CDR1 SQVTM, CDR2 ANQGSEA. CDR3 in DNA: TGCAGCGTTGTTAGGGGAAACCTCTACGAGCAGTACTTC. The encoded protein is CSVVRGNLYEQYF.

This clonotype was seen at least ten times. The gene calls are TRBV5-1 and TRBJ2-3, with 9 nucleotides matching TRBD2. Germline trimming cut 0 bases from V and 2 bases from J; bases unmatched to any gene: 4. Germline V gives CDR1 SGHRS, CDR2 YFSETQ. The CDR3 has 16 residues. The chain's CDR3 is CASSLGLAVVTDTQYF. The DNA for the CDR3 is TGCGCCAGCAGCTTGGGACTAGCGGTAGTCACAGATACGCAGTATTTT.

The sample holds many counts of this clonotype. The chain uses TRBV29-1 and TRBJ1-1, with D tentatively TRBD1 (5 bases). The V gene's germline CDR1 is SQVTM and CDR2 ANQGSEA. This CDR3 contains 12 residues. With 7 bases removed from V and 4 bases from J, the gap between germline ends came to 13 bases. The CDR3 DNA sequence: TGCAGCGCCGGTCGGGGGGGCACTGAAGCTTTCTTT. This gives the protein CSAGRGGTEAFF.

The sample holds many counts of this clonotype. V gene TRBV12-5 combines with J gene TRBJ2-7, with a tentative D call TRBD2 (5 bases). From germline, CDR1 is LGHNT and CDR2 FRNRAP. The CDR3 loop spans 14 amino acids. Between the trimmed V and J ends, which lost 7 bases and 2 bases, there was a span of 15 bases. CDR3 residues: CASVMRQRPYEQYF. CDR3 coding DNA: TGTGCTAGTGTCATGAGGCAGCGGCCCTACGAGCAGTACTTC.

This clonotype was picked up many times. The chain couples TRBV18 to TRBJ1-5; no definite D call. Germline V CDR1 and CDR2: KGHSH, LQKENI. This CDR3 spans 14 amino acids. Trimming left V 6 bases short and J 7 bases short, with 16 bases between. In DNA form, the CDR3 reads TGTGCCAGCTCGCCCTCGGAGGTTTGGCAGCCCCAGCATTTT. Amino acids: CASSPSEVWQPQHF.

Many counts were recorded for this clonotype. The genes are TRBV6-2 or TRBV6-3 and TRBJ2-7; TRBD1 matches at 9 bases. The CDR3 sequence is 15 residues long. J lost 3 bases, V lost 7 bases, and 10 bases had no gene match. Germline-derived CDR1 and CDR2 are MNHEY and SVGEGT. This chain's CDR3 is CASTRPGQGFYEQYF. As DNA, the CDR3 is TGTGCCAGCACCAGACCGGGACAGGGTTTCTACGAGCAGTACTTC.

This clonotype was counted many times. V usage is TRBV27 and J usage is TRBJ2-1; 10 bases map to TRBD2. CDR3 size: 19 residues. CDR1 MNHEY and CDR2 SMNVEV come from the germline V gene (reference sequence). J lost 4 bases, V lost 5 bases, and 17 bases had no gene match. In nucleotides, the CDR3 is TGTGCCAGCAGTCTCCGACTAAGAGGTGGACTAGCGGTATACAATGAGCAGTTCTTC. This encodes CASSLRLRGGLAVYNEQFF.

This clonotype has ten or more counts. The rearrangement links TRBV4-1 to TRBJ2-1; no clear D. CDR1 is MGHRA, CDR2 YSYEKL, per germline. This CDR3 spans 13 amino acids. Trimming cost V 1 base and J 4 bases, with 5 bases left between them. CDR3 in DNA: TGCGCCAGCAGCCAAGCACAATACAATGAGCAGTTCTTC. Amino acid sequence: CASSQAQYNEQFF.

This clonotype was picked up many times. The gene calls are TRBV7-2 and TRBJ2-6; D call uncertain. Trimming took 5 bases from V and 4 from J, leaving 6 bases between them. CDR1 SGHTA and CDR2 FQGNSA come from the germline V gene. The CDR3 consists of 13 residues. CDR3 nucleotide sequence: TGTGCCAGCAGCCCGGACGGGGCCAACGTCCTGACTTTC. It specifies CASSPDGANVLTF.

This clonotype was detected ten times or more. The J gene is TRBJ1-5, the V gene TRBV5-1; 10 nucleotides agree with TRBD1. Germline trimming cut 3 bases from V and 5 bases from J; bases unmatched to any gene: 5. The CDR3 covers 15 residues. Germline V lookup: CDR1 SGHRS, CDR2 YFSETQ. In DNA form, the CDR3 reads TGCGCCAGCAGCTCCCGACAGGGGGCACATCAGCCCCAGCATTTT. Protein sequence: CASSSRQGAHQPQHF.

This clonotype has a count of ten or more. This rearrangement joins TRBV6-5 to TRBJ1-6; a weak D match, TRBD1 (5 bases). The CDR3 consists of 16 residues. The V and J ends lost 4 bases and 7 bases respectively, with 17 bases between them. Germline lookup yields CDR1 MNHEY and CDR2 SVGAGI. Here the CDR3 DNA reads TGTGCCAGCAGTTTAGGGCAGGGTTTGGACAATTCACCCCTCCACTTT. Amino acids: CASSLGQGLDNSPLHF.

This clonotype was detected ten times or more. The chain links TRBV2 to TRBJ2-5, with 8 bases identical to TRBD1. The CDR3 is 15 amino acids. CDR1 and CDR2 (germline): SNHLY, FYNNEI. Unmatched junction bases numbered 8, after V lost 6 bases and J lost 2 bases. The CDR3 loop is CASSLTGVRQETQYF. The CDR3 region has the DNA TGTGCCAGCAGCCTGACAGGGGTTCGGCAAGAGACCCAGTACTTC.

The chain uses TRBV6-1 and TRBJ2-5; 10 bases line up with TRBD2. The V gene's germline CDR1 is MNHNS and CDR2 SASEGT. This CDR3 is 15 amino acids long. J was trimmed by 2 bases and V by 0 bases; bases with no gene match: 0. The CDR3 bases are TGTGCCAGCAGTGAAGCTAGCGGGGGGCAAGAGACCCAGTACTTC. The encoded protein is CASSEASGGQETQYF.

This clonotype was seen repeatedly, ten times or more. The V gene is TRBV7-2, the J gene TRBJ2-7; 8 bases agree with TRBD2. Germline values: CDR1 SGHTA, CDR2 FQGNSA. This CDR3 region has 14 residues. The junction had 6 bases not matched to a gene; V was cut back by 5 bases and J by 3 bases. The CDR3 protein is CASSGSGSIYEQYF. The CDR3 DNA is TGTGCCAGCAGCGGGAGCGGGAGTATCTACGAGCAGTACTTC. Full variable domain (remainder filled in from reference TRBV7-2 and TRBJ2-7): GAGVSQSPSNKVTEKGKDVELRCDPISGHTALYWYRQSLGQGLEFLIYFQGNSAPDKSGLPSDRFSAERTGGSVSTLTIQRTQQEDSAVYLCASSGSGSIYEQYFGPGTRLTVT.

There are many counts of this clonotype. V is TRBV9 and J is TRBJ2-3; 7 positions match TRBD2. CDR3 length: 15 amino acids. Germline-derived CDR1 and CDR2 are SGDLS and YYNGEE. V was clipped by 2 bases and J by 4 bases; unmatched bases: 7. In DNA, the CDR3 is TGTGCCAGCAGCGTGGTACTAGCGCCCTCAGATACGCAGTATTTT. Its protein is CASSVVLAPSDTQYF.

This clonotype was recorded a few times. This sequence joins TRBV30 and TRBJ2-3, with 10 bases fitting TRBD1. Germline V gives CDR1 GTSNPN, CDR2 SVGIG (reference sequence). This CDR3 region has 15 residues. The junction had 10 bases not matched to a gene; V was cut back by 6 bases and J by 4 bases. The CDR3 sequence is CACGTGTGVPDTQYF. CDR3 sequence (DNA): TGTGCCTGTGGAACCGGGACAGGGGTTCCAGATACGCAGTATTTT.

Relative to its sample, this clonotype is medium-sized. V is TRBV2 and J is TRBJ2-1; no firm D call. Germline CDR1 is SNHLY and CDR2 is FYNNEI. V gave up 9 bases and J gave up 5 bases, with 17 bases separating them. The length of the CDR3 is 14 residues. The CDR3 nucleotides are TGTGCCAGTACGCAGCAATTGCTAAACAATGAGCAGTTCTTC. This translates into CASTQQLLNNEQFF.

V usage is TRBV5-1 and J usage is TRBJ2-7; a weak D match, TRBD1 (6 bases). CDR1 is SGHRS and CDR2 is YFSETQ in the germline V gene. CDR3 length: 14 amino acids. Between the trimmed V and J ends, which lost 4 bases and 3 bases, there was a span of 14 bases. This CDR3 reads CASSDGDTIYEQYF. The CDR3 DNA is TGCGCCAGCAGCGACGGGGACACTATCTACGAGCAGTACTTC.

With respect to this clonotype: A far more abundant clone sits one base away, making this likely a read error. The chain recombines TRBV6-4 with TRBJ2-7, with 14 nucleotides matching TRBD2. The CDR3 consists of 16 residues. V dropped 0 bases and J dropped 7; count of bases not matched to a gene: 5. CDR1 is MRHNA and CDR2 is SNTAGT in the germline V gene. The CDR3: CASSDSTSGGADEQYF. The CDR3 DNA is TGTGCCAGCAGTGACTCGACTAGCGGGGGGGCGGATGAGCAGTACTTC.

The chain carries TRBV24-1 and TRBJ2-1; 13 nucleotides line up with TRBD2. The germline CDR1 and CDR2 sequences are KGHDR and SFDVKD. There are 14 residues in the CDR3. Unmatched junction bases numbered 3, after V lost 9 bases and J lost 5 bases. CDR3 DNA sequence: TGTGCCACCGCCGGGACTAGCGGGAACAATGAGCAGTTCTTC. Protein sequence: CATAGTSGNNEQFF.

This clonotype was picked up many times. The rearrangement uses TRBV10-3 and TRBJ1-2, with 8 bases aligning to TRBD1. CDR3 length equals 15 residues. Trimming took 2 bases from V and 3 from J; bases not matched to a gene: 5. Germline CDR1 and CDR2: ENHRY and SYGVKD. The CDR3 spells CAISEPGQGHYGYTF. The CDR3 DNA sequence: TGTGCCATCAGTGAGCCCGGACAGGGACACTATGGCTACACCTTC.

As regards this clonotype: The DNA is left out, because the CDR3 cannot be placed on it with certainty; the CDR3 is given as TCRdb lists it. The V call is TRBV4-2, the J call TRBJ1-4; the DNA was not used to check the table's D call, TRBD1. The germline V gene encodes CDR1 LGHNA and CDR2 YNFKEQ. The CDR3 is 16 residues long, ends included. The CDR3 sequence: CASSQAADRGEKLFFF.